The rows below give T cell receptor beta chains drawn from one sample of a study of T cells expressing NK-cell markers. Each CDR3 protein gets one entry in TCRdb, which reprocessed the 5' RACE reads and gives no DNA. The sample includes more than 400,000 distinct CDR3 sequences. The sequencing sample was made of blood T cells: a sorted CD56 or NKG2C T cell subset, CD4+ or CD8+ T cells, or bulk PBMC T cells (not recorded which). The receptors stem from a woman between 18 and 75 years old in good health. Both conserved end residues are part of each CDR3. The order of the fields is V gene, J gene, CDR3 protein.

V: TRBV5-1
J: TRBJ2-5
CDR3: CASSLGPIQETQYF

V: TRBV20-1
J: TRBJ2-7
CDR3: CSAAPGHLYEQYF

V: TRBV12-3/TRBV12-4
J: TRBJ1-2
CDR3: CASSLAPRIGGYTF

V: TRBV7-8
J: TRBJ2-2
CDR3: CASSLGTSGPNTGELFF

V: TRBV20-1
J: TRBJ2-5
CDR3: CSAKSGLRETQYF

V: TRBV12-3/TRBV12-4
J: TRBJ1-5
CDR3: CASSLEEVQPQHF

V: TRBV6-5
J: TRBJ2-3
CDR3: CASSFGVDNTDTQYF

V: TRBV28
J: TRBJ2-2
CDR3: CATLQSGRTPRELFF

V: TRBV12-3/TRBV12-4
J: TRBJ1-1
CDR3: CASRISAMAFF

V: TRBV19
J: TRBJ2-1
CDR3: CASSMGLAVHNEQFF

V: TRBV4-3
J: TRBJ2-3
CDR3: CASSQDSAPEGTDTQYF

V: TRBV20-1
J: TRBJ2-7
CDR3: CSAREAGKGYF

V: TRBV30
J: TRBJ1-5
CDR3: CAFRASSRQPQHF

V: TRBV20-1
J: TRBJ1-2
CDR3: CSARSDPGGYTF

V: TRBV24-1
J: TRBJ2-1
CDR3: CATSETRGGSSGYNEQFF

V: TRBV5-5
J: TRBJ1-5
CDR3: CASSFDGRARNQPQHF

V: TRBV30
J: TRBJ1-5
CDR3: CAWSVTTGPQHF

V: TRBV29-1
J: TRBJ1-5
CDR3: CSVASGTGYQPQHF

V: TRBV20-1
J: TRBJ2-3
CDR3: CSARQGAFPDTQYF

V: TRBV29-1
J: TRBJ2-7
CDR3: CSVVGQGVHEQYF

V: TRBV6-2/TRBV6-3
J: TRBJ2-7
CDR3: CASSYPFKGSYEQYF

V: TRBV29-1
J: TRBJ2-1
CDR3: CSVESGSASSYNEQFF

V: TRBV18
J: TRBJ2-1
CDR3: CASSPEITRPNEQFF

V: TRBV20-1
J: TRBJ1-1
CDR3: CSARWTGKNTEAFF

V: TRBV7-3
J: TRBJ2-3
CDR3: CASSLAGVYTDTQYF

V: TRBV12-3/TRBV12-4
J: TRBJ2-3
CDR3: CASSLNSGGADTQYF

V: TRBV4-1
J: TRBJ1-1
CDR3: CASSQDPRGTEAFF

V: TRBV5-4
J: TRBJ1-1
CDR3: CASSLVGIPEAFF

V: TRBV20-1
J: TRBJ1-1
CDR3: CSAPPGQRNTEAFF

V: TRBV29-1
J: TRBJ2-5
CDR3: CSVVSGNQETQYF

V: TRBV5-6
J: TRBJ2-5
CDR3: CASSSRDYETQYF

V: TRBV6-5
J: TRBJ1-3
CDR3: CASSYTGSNGNTIYF

V: TRBV12-3/TRBV12-4
J: TRBJ1-1
CDR3: CASTPLKGGTEAFF

V: TRBV20-1
J: TRBJ1-1
CDR3: CSARDTFWSGGTEAFF

V: TRBV7-2
J: TRBJ2-1
CDR3: CASSAELAGGYNEQFF

V: TRBV28
J: TRBJ2-2
CDR3: CASRKTGVAGELFF

V: TRBV3-1
J: TRBJ2-1
CDR3: CASSQVGGSEQFF

V: TRBV7-2
J: TRBJ1-2
CDR3: CASSPRHRDPYGYTF

V: TRBV20-1
J: TRBJ2-1
CDR3: CSAKSRSVSSYNEQFF

V: TRBV4-2
J: TRBJ1-6
CDR3: CASSHTAGGSYNSPLHF

V: TRBV20-1
J: TRBJ1-1
CDR3: CSARLLRGTEAFF

V: TRBV12-3/TRBV12-4
J: TRBJ2-3
CDR3: CASSPGGSAYTDTQYF

V: TRBV28
J: TRBJ1-1
CDR3: CASSSWPGGRAEAFF

V: TRBV10-3
J: TRBJ2-5
CDR3: CAISESQETQYF

V: TRBV27
J: TRBJ2-1
CDR3: CASSFPGGRGNEQFF

V: TRBV10-1
J: TRBJ2-1
CDR3: CASSFTGGAHEQFF

V: TRBV6-2/TRBV6-3
J: TRBJ1-5
CDR3: CASITAGGGQPQHF

V: TRBV24-1
J: TRBJ1-5
CDR3: CATSEQPNQPQHF

V: TRBV4-2
J: TRBJ2-3
CDR3: CASSQEARGGFTDTQYF

V: TRBV28
J: TRBJ2-7
CDR3: CASSLWGTGDAYEQYF

V: TRBV10-3
J: TRBJ2-1
CDR3: CAISTGEWGRDEQFF

V: TRBV29-1
J: TRBJ1-1
CDR3: CSARGEGTGSTEAFF

V: TRBV28
J: TRBJ2-7
CDR3: CASTRATYEQYF

V: TRBV12-3/TRBV12-4
J: TRBJ2-3
CDR3: CASSPSGVSPSTDTQYF

V: TRBV6-5
J: TRBJ2-2
CDR3: CASSYWGRANGELFF

V: TRBV27
J: TRBJ2-7
CDR3: CASSLSRRAEQYF

V: TRBV20-1
J: TRBJ2-1
CDR3: CSASGPSAGPYNEQFF

V: TRBV29-1
J: TRBJ2-5
CDR3: CSVEVARETQYF

V: TRBV12-3/TRBV12-4
J: TRBJ2-3
CDR3: CASSRRQGAATDTQYF

V: TRBV5-1
J: TRBJ2-5
CDR3: CASSGSSGSDQETQYF